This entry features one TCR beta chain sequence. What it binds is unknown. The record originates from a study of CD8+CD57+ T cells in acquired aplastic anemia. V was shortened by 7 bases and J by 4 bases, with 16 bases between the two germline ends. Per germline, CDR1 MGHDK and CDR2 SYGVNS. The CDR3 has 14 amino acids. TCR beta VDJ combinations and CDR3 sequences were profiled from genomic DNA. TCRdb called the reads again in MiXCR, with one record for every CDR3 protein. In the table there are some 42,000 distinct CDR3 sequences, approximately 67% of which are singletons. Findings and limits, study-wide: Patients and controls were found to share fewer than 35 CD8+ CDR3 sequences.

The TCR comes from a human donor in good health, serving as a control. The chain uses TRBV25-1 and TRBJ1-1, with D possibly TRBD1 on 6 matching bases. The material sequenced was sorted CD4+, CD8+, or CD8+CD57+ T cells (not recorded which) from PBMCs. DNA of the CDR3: TGTGCCAGCATGGGGGCAGGGGAGGGCACTGAAGCTTTCTTT. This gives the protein CASMGAGEGTEAFF.